This passage covers 31 T cell receptor beta chains from one sample sequenced in a study of blood T cell repertoires in COVID-19. Clones were sequenced by immunoSEQ multiplex PCR, and TCRdb holds only the in-frame ones, with some missing. The data contain hundreds of thousands of clones, approximately 87% of them seen just once; the ten biggest clones take up 3% to 3.5%. The sample comprised PBMCs or T cells enriched from blood (not recorded which). These receptors originate from a woman in her fifties or sixties in a cohort exposed to, infected with or recovered from COVID-19 (not recorded which).

The chain recombines TRBV19 with TRBJ1-1; D is undetermined. Trimming left V 3 bases short and J 1 base short, with 9 bases between. The CDR3 spans 14 residues. CDR1 and CDR2 from the germline V gene are LNHDA and SQIVND (reference sequence). The CDR3 spells CASSILGENTEAFF. As DNA, the CDR3 is TGTGCCAGTAGTATCCTTGGAGAGAACACTGAAGCTTTCTTT.

The rearrangement uses TRBV7-3 and TRBJ2-5, with a possible D match to TRBD1 (5 bases). Germline V lookup: CDR1 SGHTA, CDR2 FQGTGA. The CDR3 is made up of 15 amino acids. Trimming cost V 1 base and J 5 bases, with 14 bases left between them. CDR3 loop: CASSLSGAVGETQYF. As DNA, the CDR3 is TGTGCCAGCAGCTTAAGTGGGGCTGTAGGGGAGACCCAGTACTTC.

The rearrangement joins TRBV4-2 to TRBJ1-6; perhaps TRBD1 as D (6 bases). This CDR3 has 15 residues. The germline V gene has CDR1 LGHNA and CDR2 YNFKEQ. The germline V and J ends were trimmed by 1 base and 9 bases, with 13 bases remaining between them. As DNA, the CDR3 is TGTGCCAGCAGCCAAGGACAACCAGGGGTTTCACCCCTCCACTTT. Its translation is CASSQGQPGVSPLHF.

The chain employs TRBV5-1 and TRBJ2-1; a weak D match, TRBD1 (6 bases). Germline lookup yields CDR1 SGHRS and CDR2 YFSETQ. The CDR3 extends over 15 amino acids. The V end lost 4 bases, the J end lost 0 bases, and 11 bases lay between the germline ends. The CDR3 is CASSATGSSYNEQFF. DNA of the CDR3: TGCGCCAGCAGCGCCACAGGGAGCTCCTACAATGAGCAGTTCTTC.

The gene calls are TRBV9 and TRBJ1-3; TRBD1 is a possible D gene (5 bases). Trimming stripped 3 bases from V and 0 bases from J, with 7 bases between. Germline values: CDR1 SGDLS, CDR2 YYNGEE. The CDR3 length is 14 residues. CDR3 region: CASSDDSSGNTIYF. CDR3 sequence (DNA): TGTGCCAGCAGCGACGACAGCTCTGGAAACACCATATATTTT.

The table lists this clone with a few counts. V is TRBV19 and J is TRBJ1-4, with D perhaps TRBD1 (5 bases). The germline gives CDR1 LNHDA, CDR2 SQIVND (reference sequence). CDR3 length equals 15 residues. Trimming took 5 bases from V and 8 from J, leaving 18 bases between them. CDR3 nucleotide sequence: TGTGCCAGTAGTGGCAGGAAGTTGGGGGGAGAAAAACTGTTTTTT. Residues: CASSGRKLGGEKLFF.

The chain links TRBV5-8 to TRBJ1-1; 9 nucleotides match TRBD1. The CDR3 totals 14 residues. The V gene end was trimmed by 5 bases and the J gene end by 5 bases; junction bases not matched to a gene: 7. Germline values: CDR1 SGHTS, CDR2 YDEGEE. This chain's CDR3 is CASSSGQGWTEAFF. The DNA of the CDR3 is TGTGCCAGCAGTTCGGGACAGGGATGGACTGAAGCTTTCTTT.

This clone was counted only a few times. The chain has TRBV9 and TRBJ2-2; no clear D gene. Germline loops: CDR1 SGDLS, CDR2 YYNGEE. The CDR3 covers 15 residues. V lost 1 base, J lost 1 base, and 8 bases lay in between. The CDR3 DNA reads TGTGCCAGCAGCGTAATCAGCGTGAACACCGGGGAGCTGTTTTTT. Translating it yields CASSVISVNTGELFF.

This clone was observed once. The chain is built from TRBV10-3 and TRBJ2-6; a possible D gene is TRBD2 (6 bases). The CDR3 loop spans 16 amino acids. Germline CDR1 is ENHRY and CDR2 is SYGVKD. V lost 0 bases and J lost 2, with 8 bases in between. As DNA, the CDR3 is TGTGCCATCAGTGAGTCTCCGGGGGCTGGGGCCAACGTCCTGACTTTC. Translation: CAISESPGAGANVLTF.

A few counts support this clone. This chain links TRBV6-5 with TRBJ1-5; weak D call: TRBD1 (5 bases). The CDR3 contains 14 residues. Germline CDR1 is MNHEY and CDR2 is SVGAGI. The V end lost 7 bases, the J end lost 4 bases, and 14 bases lay between the germline ends. For the CDR3, the DNA is TGTGCCAGCACCGTGGGGCCTACTAATCAGCCCCAGCATTTT. It specifies CASTVGPTNQPQHF.

V and J are TRBV11-3 and TRBJ1-1; 7 nucleotides align to TRBD1. Germline V gene data show CDR1 as SGHNT and CDR2 as YENEEA. This CDR3 spans 14 amino acids. V was clipped by 5 bases and J by 1 base; unmatched bases: 4. This CDR3 is CASSARQGNTEAFF. Written as DNA, the CDR3 is TGTGCCAGCAGCGCCCGACAGGGGAACACTGAAGCTTTCTTT.

The chain has TRBV5-1 and TRBJ1-1; 8 positions match TRBD1. The V segment lost 5 bases and the J segment 6 bases; nucleotides outside the gene matches: 9. Germline assignment: CDR1 SGHRS and CDR2 YFSETQ. The CDR3 contains 14 residues. CDR3 coding DNA: TGCGCCAGCAGAAATCAGGGGGCGAGAGCTGAAGCTTTCTTT. Its protein is CASRNQGARAEAFF.

The chain's CDR3 is CASSFFAGTGDQPQHF. The CDR3 DNA reads TGTGCCAGCAGTTTCTTCGCCGGGACAGGGGATCAGCCCCAGCATTTT. The chain carries TRBV28 and TRBJ1-5, with 10 bases identical to TRBD1. V dropped 3 bases and J dropped 5; count of bases not matched to a gene: 7. The CDR3 has 16 amino acids. The germline gives CDR1 MDHEN, CDR2 SYDVKM.

This chain uses TRBV4-2 with TRBJ1-1, with TRBD1 matching 10 bases. Germline assignment: CDR1 LGHNA and CDR2 YNFKEQ. The V gene end was trimmed by 1 base and the J gene end by 6 bases; junction bases not matched to a gene: 5. The CDR3 has 15 residues. The CDR3 DNA reads as TGTGCCAGCAGCCAAGTTGGGACAGGGGATTCTGAAGCTTTCTTT. Protein product: CASSQVGTGDSEAFF.

Only one count was recorded for this clone. V is TRBV4-1 and J is TRBJ2-7, with 8 bases fitting TRBD1. With V trimmed by 1 base and J by 6 bases, 5 bases remained unmatched. This CDR3 has 14 amino acids. Per the germline V gene, CDR1 is MGHRA and CDR2 is YSYEKL. The CDR3 is CASSQATGGVEQYF. The CDR3 region has the DNA TGCGCCAGCAGCCAAGCTACAGGGGGTGTCGAGCAGTACTTC.

The rearrangement uses TRBV27 and TRBJ1-5; no reliable D call. CDR3 size: 15 residues. With 6 bases removed from V and 3 bases from J, the gap between germline ends came to 15 bases. Looked up from germline, CDR1 is MNHEY and CDR2 is SMNVEV (reference sequence). As DNA, the CDR3 is TGTGCCAGCAGCCTAACCTATCCCTACAATCAGCCCCAGCATTTT. This gives the protein CASSLTYPYNQPQHF.

This clone was counted only a few times. The chain combines TRBV10-2 with TRBJ1-5, with D possibly being TRBD1 (5 bases). Looked up from germline, CDR1 is WSHSY and CDR2 is SAAADI. The V and J ends lost 5 bases and 1 base respectively, with 15 bases between them. This CDR3 spans 16 amino acids. The CDR3 protein is CASSSGQSKSNQPQHF. The DNA of the CDR3 is TGCGCCAGCAGTTCTGGACAAAGCAAGAGCAATCAGCCCCAGCATTTT.

The chain couples TRBV28 to TRBJ2-2; perhaps TRBD1 as D (5 bases). The V gene lost 6 bases and the J gene lost 1 base, with 18 bases spanning the gap. This CDR3 is 17 amino acids long. In germline, CDR1 is MDHEN, CDR2 SYDVKM. The chain's CDR3 is CASRLRQHLLNTGELFF. The CDR3 nucleotides are TGTGCCAGCAGACTTAGACAGCATCTATTGAACACCGGGGAGCTGTTTTTT. The full variable domain, its missing parts supplied by reference TRBV28 and TRBJ2-2, is DVKVTQSSRYLVKRTGEKVFLECVQDMDHENMFWYRQDPGLGLRLIYFSYDVKMKEKGDIPEGYSVSREKKERFSLILESASTNQTSMYLCASRLRQHLLNTGELFFGEGSRLTVL.

J is TRBJ1-1 and V is TRBV11-1; D is unclear. With 1 base removed from V and 0 bases from J, the gap between germline ends came to 9 bases. Germline V gene sequence: CDR1 SGHAT, CDR2 FQDESV (reference sequence). The CDR3 contains 15 residues. CDR3 loop: CASSLDIELNTEAFF. DNA for the CDR3: TGTGCCAGCAGCTTAGATATAGAATTGAACACTGAAGCTTTCTTT.

CDR3 sequence reads: CASSLAGSGPISETQYF. For the CDR3, the DNA is TGCGCCAGCAGCTTGGCCGGTAGCGGACCAATCTCGGAGACCCAGTACTTC. The rearrangement links TRBV5-1 to TRBJ2-5; perhaps TRBD2 as D (6 bases). Germline lookup yields CDR1 SGHRS and CDR2 YFSETQ. The CDR3 sequence is 17 residues long. The V gene lost 0 bases and the J gene lost 5 bases, with 20 bases spanning the gap.

The V call is TRBV19, the J call TRBJ1-5, with a possible D match to TRBD1 (6 bases). The length of the CDR3 is 14 residues. Trimming took off 7 bases at V and 1 base at J, with 11 bases between the two ends. The germline CDR1 and CDR2 sequences are LNHDA and SQIVND (reference sequence). CDR3 residues: CASKNRVSNQPQHF. The CDR3 region has the DNA TGTGCCAGTAAGAACAGGGTAAGCAATCAGCCCCAGCATTTT.

The rearrangement joins TRBV9 to TRBJ2-5; D perhaps matches TRBD1 (5 bases). V shed 3 bases and J shed 4 bases, with 25 bases lying between them. The CDR3 extends over 18 amino acids. Germline V gives CDR1 SGDLS, CDR2 YYNGEE. Written as DNA, the CDR3 is TGTGCCAGCAGCGCAGGCCCCCTTAGTCAGGGTTTAGGAGAGACCCAGTACTTC. Protein sequence: CASSAGPLSQGLGETQYF.

The rearrangement uses TRBV4-3 and TRBJ1-1; 7 nucleotides match TRBD1. Germline CDR1 and CDR2: LGHNA and YSLEER. V gave up 1 base and J gave up 0 bases; unmatched junction bases: 11. This CDR3 has 18 amino acids. CDR3 coding DNA: TGCGCCAGCAGCCAAGCACTGACAGGGTCGGCGATGAACACTGAAGCTTTCTTT. Protein: CASSQALTGSAMNTEAFF.

This clone was detected only once. The genes are TRBV7-3 and TRBJ1-5; D gene ambiguous. This CDR3 contains 13 residues. Per germline, CDR1 SGHTA and CDR2 FQGTGA. Trimming cost V 4 bases and J 7 bases, with 11 bases left between them. CDR3 coding DNA: TGTGCCAGCAGCTCGACTAACGAGCAGCCCCAGCATTTT. It is translated as CASSSTNEQPQHF.

V gene TRBV5-1 combines with J gene TRBJ1-2; no definite D call. CDR1 SGHRS and CDR2 YFSETQ come from the germline V gene. The CDR3 runs to 13 residues. V was clipped by 0 bases and J by 1 base, with 4 bases between them. In nucleotides, the CDR3 is TGCGCCAGCAGCTTGGATAATAACTATGGCTACACCTTC. Its protein is CASSLDNNYGYTF.

The chain has TRBV2 and TRBJ2-5; TRBD2 agrees at 13 bases. V gave up 5 bases and J gave up 5 bases; unmatched junction bases: 5. CDR1 and CDR2 from the germline V gene are SNHLY and FYNNEI. This CDR3 contains 15 residues. CDR3 sequence: CASSWTSGRGETQYF. The CDR3 nucleotides are TGTGCCAGCAGTTGGACTAGCGGGAGAGGGGAGACCCAGTACTTC.

Only one count was recorded for this clone. The genes are TRBV9 and TRBJ2-7; 12 bases are a match to TRBD2. Germline V gene sequence: CDR1 SGDLS, CDR2 YYNGEE. Trimming at V came to 0 bases and at J to 6 bases, leaving 4 bases not matched to a gene. The CDR3 loop spans 15 amino acids. Here the CDR3 reads CASSVASSGGAEQYF. The CDR3, as DNA: TGTGCCAGCAGCGTAGCGTCTAGCGGGGGGGCCGAGCAGTACTTC.

The rearrangement links TRBV11-3 to TRBJ2-7, with unresolved D. The V gene's germline CDR1 is SGHNT and CDR2 YENEEA. Trimming stripped 1 base from V and 2 bases from J, with 6 bases between. This CDR3 spans 13 amino acids. The CDR3 bases are TGTGCCAGCAGCTTAGGATCGGCCTACGAGCAGTACTTC. It codes for CASSLGSAYEQYF.

The chain combines TRBV9 with TRBJ1-2; 7 nucleotides match TRBD1. The germline V gene has CDR1 SGDLS and CDR2 YYNGEE. The V and J ends lost 3 bases and 2 bases, in that order; junction bases with no gene match: 7. The CDR3 is made up of 15 amino acids. The CDR3 nucleotides are TGTGCCAGCAGCGAGAGGGGACAGTCCAACTATGGCTACACCTTC. Amino acid sequence: CASSERGQSNYGYTF.

This chain uses TRBV27 with TRBJ2-7; 8 bases are shared with TRBD1. CDR1 MNHEY and CDR2 SMNVEV come from the germline V gene (reference sequence). V gave up 5 bases and J gave up 7 bases; unmatched junction bases: 7. This CDR3 spans 13 amino acids. CDR3 in amino acids: CASSMQGAREQYF. CDR3 bases: TGTGCCAGCAGTATGCAGGGGGCGCGTGAGCAGTACTTC.

This sequence joins TRBV29-1 and TRBJ2-1, with D perhaps TRBD1 (5 bases). The length of the CDR3 is 12 residues. The V end lost 1 base, the J end lost 8 bases, and 9 bases lay between the germline ends. CDR1 and CDR2 from the germline V gene are SQVTM and ANQGSEA. The CDR3 DNA reads as TGCAGCGTTGAAGGCAGGGTCTATGAGCAGTTCTTC. This sequence encodes CSVEGRVYEQFF.